This T cell receptor (beta chain) was identified in a study of blood T cell repertoires in COVID-19. The CDR3 spans 16 residues. V shed 0 bases and J shed 0 bases, with 9 bases lying between them. Germline values: CDR1 MGHRA, CDR2 YSYEKL. Original processing notes: Amplified reference gene primers provided the basis for estimating nucleated cell counts. Using immunoSEQ multiplex PCR, the repertoire was profiled, and TCRdb retains in-frame clones only, with some absent. Clone size and V and J calls were adopted from that table, with D and trimming inferred from the DNA. The table records 75,000 to 100,000 clones, over 70% of them present only once.

This TCR came from a man between 60 and 75 years old with acute or convalescent COVID-19. V gene TRBV4-1 combines with J gene TRBJ1-5; D is ambiguous. What was sequenced was peripheral blood. CDR3 sequence: CASSQDPGNSNQPQHF. In nucleotides, the CDR3 is TGCGCCAGCAGCCAAGATCCGGGAAATAGCAATCAGCCCCAGCATTTT.